This T cell receptor beta chain was recorded in a study of OX40 agonist ivuxolimab in advanced cancers. Concerning the study at large: Ivuxolimab, which targeted the costimulatory receptor OX40 (CD134), was an agonistic, fully human IgG2 monoclonal antibody. Patients were allowed to have had prior anti-PD-1, anti-PD-L1 or anti-CTLA-4 therapy, and approximately 39% of the dose-escalation patients had been treated with checkpoint inhibitors. In the dose-escalation cohort, about four fifths of patients were male, and the mean age was roughly 60 years with a range of about 20 to 79. Among the 52 dose-escalation patients, some 19 had hepatocellular carcinoma, around 15 melanoma, 9 renal cell carcinoma and 9 head and neck cancer. The purpose of peripheral TCRbeta sequencing was to test whether ivuxolimab changed TCR sequence diversity and led to clonal T-cell expansion. The paper reports the monotherapy dose-escalation portion (N ≈ 50 patients) of the phase I ivuxolimab trial. Intravenous ivuxolimab was administered to patients every 2 weeks at six dose levels: 0.01, 0.1, 0.3, 1.5, 3 and 10 mg/kg. Partial responses occurred in three dose-escalation patients: two with cutaneous melanoma and one with hepatocellular carcinoma. Study-wide conclusions, independent of this receptor: After ivuxolimab, expanded clones were on average more numerous among CD8+ T cells than among CD4+ T cells. In the 0.1-3.0 mg/kg groups, partial responders had among the lowest normalized peripheral clonal expansion, particularly in CD8+ T cells. The antigen specificity of the clonally expanded peripheral T cells was not determined. Clonal expansion of both CD4+ and CD8+ blood T cells was observed from baseline to week 6 at doses 0.1 to 3.0 mg/kg. Low levels of normalized T-cell clonal expansion were also shown by some nonresponding patients.

Spanning cysteine to phenylalanine, the CDR3 consists of 13 amino acids. Only the CDR3 DNA stays, 39 bases, in frame from base 1. From a lookup of the germline V gene, CDR1 and CDR2 are SGHTA and FQGNSA. V and J lose 6 bases and 6 bases, and a span of 12 bases separates them. Genomic DNA was isolated from the sorted cells so that the TCRbeta CDR3 region could be sequenced. TCRbeta CDR3 regions were sequenced using the immunoSEQ Assay. The immuneACCESS repertoire file appears here via TCRdb, limited to in-frame rearrangements. These files lack a portion of the clones; in checked studies, under half of the deficit traces to unresolved V genes, and the cause of the others is not known. The sample table contains about 120,000 clones; only one count was recorded for 85% to 90% of them. The ten top clones hold more than 0.45% of the sample. Regarding this clone: Its cognate antigen has yet to be identified. Base quality data are lacking; no much larger clone is found one base away.

The trial excluded patients who had a history of autoimmune disease or who were on systemic immunosuppression. Peripheral blood for TCR sequencing was drawn from every dose cohort at baseline, at cycle 4 day 1 and at cycle 7 day 1. The samples were taken from a phase I, first-in-human, multicenter, open-label dose-escalation trial of ivuxolimab. Adults with locally advanced or metastatic melanoma, renal cell, hepatocellular, or head and neck squamous cell carcinoma were enrolled in the trial. Before TCR sequencing, CD4+ T cells and CD8+ T cells from peripheral blood were sorted into separate populations.

This chain is built from TRBV7-2 and TRBJ2-1, with TRBD2 perhaps the D gene, on 5 matching bases. The sequence was obtained from an adult with an advanced solid tumor such as melanoma, head and neck, liver or kidney cancer. The input for sequencing was CD4+ or CD8+ T cells sorted from blood, taken in a trial of the OX40 agonist ivuxolimab. The DNA sequence is as follows: TGTGCCAGCAGGGCCACTAGGTTCAATGAGCAGTTCTTC. This yields the protein CASRATRFNEQFF. The full variable domain, with segments outside the CDR3 supplied by the reference TRBV7-2 and TRBJ2-1 proteins, appears as GAGVSQSPSNKVTEKGKDVELRCDPISGHTALYWYRQSLGQGLEFLIYFQGNSAPDKSGLPSDRFSAERTGGSVSTLTIQRTQQEDSAVYLCASRATRFNEQFFGPGTRLTVL.